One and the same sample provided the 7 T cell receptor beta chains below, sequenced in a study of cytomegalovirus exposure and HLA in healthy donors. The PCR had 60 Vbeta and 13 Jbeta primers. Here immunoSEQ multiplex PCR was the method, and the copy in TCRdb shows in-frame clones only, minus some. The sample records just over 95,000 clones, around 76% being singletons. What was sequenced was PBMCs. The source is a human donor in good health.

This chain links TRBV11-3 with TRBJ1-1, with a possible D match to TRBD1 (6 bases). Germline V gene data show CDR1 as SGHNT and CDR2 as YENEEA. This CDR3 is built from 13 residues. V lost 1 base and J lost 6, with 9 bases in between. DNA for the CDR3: TGTGCCAGCAGCTTAGGCCCAGGGGCTGAAGCTTTCTTT. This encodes CASSLGPGAEAFF.

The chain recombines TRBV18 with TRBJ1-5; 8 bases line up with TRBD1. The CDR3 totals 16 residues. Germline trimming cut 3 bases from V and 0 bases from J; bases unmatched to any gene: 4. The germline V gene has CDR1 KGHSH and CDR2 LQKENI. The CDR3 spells CASSPAGTGSNQPQHF. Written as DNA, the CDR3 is TGTGCCAGCTCACCCGCCGGGACAGGTAGCAATCAGCCCCAGCATTTT.

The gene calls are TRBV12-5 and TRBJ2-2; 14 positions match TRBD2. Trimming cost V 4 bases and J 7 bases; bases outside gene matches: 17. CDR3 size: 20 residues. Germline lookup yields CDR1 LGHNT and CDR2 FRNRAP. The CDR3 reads CASGSQTKGLAGGNGGELFF. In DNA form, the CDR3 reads TGTGCTAGTGGTTCACAAACCAAAGGACTAGCGGGAGGCAATGGCGGGGAGCTGTTTTTT. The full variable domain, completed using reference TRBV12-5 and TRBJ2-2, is DARVTQTPRHKVTEMGQEVTMRCQPILGHNTVFWYRQTMMQGLELLAYFRNRAPLDDSGMPKDRFSAEMPDATLATLKIQPSEPRDSAVYFCASGSQTKGLAGGNGGELFFGEGSRLTVL.

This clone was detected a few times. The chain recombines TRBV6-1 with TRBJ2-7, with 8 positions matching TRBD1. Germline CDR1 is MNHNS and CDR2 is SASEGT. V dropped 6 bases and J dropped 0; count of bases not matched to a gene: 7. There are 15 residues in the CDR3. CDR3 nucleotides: TGTGCCAGCAGCGGATTGGGACAGGCCTCCTACGAGCAGTACTTC. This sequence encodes CASSGLGQASYEQYF.

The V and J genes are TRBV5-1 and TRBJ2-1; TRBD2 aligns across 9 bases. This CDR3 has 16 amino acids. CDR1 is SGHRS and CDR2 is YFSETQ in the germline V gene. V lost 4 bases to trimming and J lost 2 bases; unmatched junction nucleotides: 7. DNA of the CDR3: TGCGCCAGCAGCCATAAAGCGGGAGGAGCCTACAATGAGCAGTTCTTC. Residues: CASSHKAGGAYNEQFF.

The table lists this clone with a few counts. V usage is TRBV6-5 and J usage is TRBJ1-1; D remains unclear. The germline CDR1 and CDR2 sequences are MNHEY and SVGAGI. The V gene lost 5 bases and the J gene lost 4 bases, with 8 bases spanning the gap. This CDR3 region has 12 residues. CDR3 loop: CASSHAGTEAFF. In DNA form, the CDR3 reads TGTGCCAGCAGTCACGCGGGCACTGAAGCTTTCTTT.

The CDR3 sequence is CASSEGQRRKAFF. As DNA, the CDR3 is TGTGCCAGCAGTGAAGGCCAGAGGAGGAAAGCTTTCTTT. The V call is TRBV2, the J call TRBJ1-1; D unclear. This CDR3 contains 13 residues. The V gene's germline CDR1 is SNHLY and CDR2 FYNNEI. Between the trimmed V and J ends, which lost 1 base and 9 bases, there was a span of 12 bases.